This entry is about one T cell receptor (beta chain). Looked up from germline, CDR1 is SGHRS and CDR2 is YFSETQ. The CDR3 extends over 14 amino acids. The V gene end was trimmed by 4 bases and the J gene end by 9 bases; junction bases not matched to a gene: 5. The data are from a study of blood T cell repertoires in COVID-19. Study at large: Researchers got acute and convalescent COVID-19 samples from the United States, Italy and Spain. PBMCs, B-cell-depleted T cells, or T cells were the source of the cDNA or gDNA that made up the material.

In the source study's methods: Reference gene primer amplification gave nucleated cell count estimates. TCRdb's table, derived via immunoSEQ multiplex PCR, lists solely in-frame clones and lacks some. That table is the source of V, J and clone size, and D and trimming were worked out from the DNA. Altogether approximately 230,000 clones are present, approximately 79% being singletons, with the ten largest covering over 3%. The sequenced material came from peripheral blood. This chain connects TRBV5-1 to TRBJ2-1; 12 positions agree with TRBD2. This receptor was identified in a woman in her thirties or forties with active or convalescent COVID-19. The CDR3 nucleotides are TGCGCCAGCAGCCTCGGGACTAGCGGGCGTGAGCAGTTCTTC. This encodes CASSLGTSGREQFF.